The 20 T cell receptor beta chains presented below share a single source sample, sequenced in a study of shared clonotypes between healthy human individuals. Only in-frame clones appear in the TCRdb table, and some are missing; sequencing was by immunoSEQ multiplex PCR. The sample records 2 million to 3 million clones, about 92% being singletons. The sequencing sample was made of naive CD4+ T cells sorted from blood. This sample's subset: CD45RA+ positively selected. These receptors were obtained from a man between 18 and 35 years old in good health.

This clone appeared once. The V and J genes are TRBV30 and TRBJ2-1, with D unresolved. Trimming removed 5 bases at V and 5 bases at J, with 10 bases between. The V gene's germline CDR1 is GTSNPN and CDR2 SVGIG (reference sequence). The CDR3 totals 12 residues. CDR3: CAWPGPDNEQFF. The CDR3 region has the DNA TGTGCCTGGCCCGGGCCGGACAATGAGCAGTTCTTC.

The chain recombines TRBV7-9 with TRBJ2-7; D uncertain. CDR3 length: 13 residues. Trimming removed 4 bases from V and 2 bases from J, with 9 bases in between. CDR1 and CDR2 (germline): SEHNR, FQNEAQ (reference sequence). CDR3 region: CASSSTPTYEQYF. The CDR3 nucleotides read TGTGCCAGCAGCTCGACTCCTACCTACGAGCAGTACTTC.

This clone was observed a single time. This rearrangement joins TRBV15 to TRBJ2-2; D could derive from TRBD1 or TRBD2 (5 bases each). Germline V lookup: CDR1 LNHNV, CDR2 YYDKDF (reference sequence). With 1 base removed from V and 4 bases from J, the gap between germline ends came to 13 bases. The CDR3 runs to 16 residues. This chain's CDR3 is CATSRGWQGVTGELFF. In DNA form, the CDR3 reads TGTGCCACCAGCAGAGGGTGGCAGGGAGTCACCGGGGAGCTGTTTTTT.

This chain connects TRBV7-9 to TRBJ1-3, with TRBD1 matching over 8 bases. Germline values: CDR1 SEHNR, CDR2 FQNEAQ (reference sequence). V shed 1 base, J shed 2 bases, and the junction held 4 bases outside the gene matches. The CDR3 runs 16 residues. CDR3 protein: CASSLVGRGPGNTIYF. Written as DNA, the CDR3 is TGTGCCAGCAGCTTAGTGGGCAGGGGGCCTGGAAACACCATATATTTT.

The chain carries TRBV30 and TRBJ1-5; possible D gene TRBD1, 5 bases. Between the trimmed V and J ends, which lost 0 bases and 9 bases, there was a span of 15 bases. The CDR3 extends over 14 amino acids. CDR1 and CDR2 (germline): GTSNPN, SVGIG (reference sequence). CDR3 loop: CAWSVRQGQAPQHF. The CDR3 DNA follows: TGTGCCTGGAGTGTGAGGCAGGGCCAGGCGCCCCAGCATTTT.

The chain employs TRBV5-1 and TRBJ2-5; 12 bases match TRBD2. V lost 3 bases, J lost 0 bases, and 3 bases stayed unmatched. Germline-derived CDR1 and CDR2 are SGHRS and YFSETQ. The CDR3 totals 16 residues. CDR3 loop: CASSWGTSGYQETQYF. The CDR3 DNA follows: TGCGCCAGCAGCTGGGGGACTAGCGGGTACCAAGAGACCCAGTACTTC.

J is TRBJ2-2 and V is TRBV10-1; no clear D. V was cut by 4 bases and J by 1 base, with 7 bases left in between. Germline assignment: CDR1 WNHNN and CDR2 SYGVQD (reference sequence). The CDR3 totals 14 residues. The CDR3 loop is CASSVQKNTGELFF. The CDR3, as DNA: TGCGCCAGCAGTGTTCAGAAGAACACCGGGGAGCTGTTTTTT.

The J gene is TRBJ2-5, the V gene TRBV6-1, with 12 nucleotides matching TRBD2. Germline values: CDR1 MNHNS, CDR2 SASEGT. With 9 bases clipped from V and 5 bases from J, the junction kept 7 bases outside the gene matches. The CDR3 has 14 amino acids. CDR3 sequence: CASSSGGAEETQYF. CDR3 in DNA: TGTGCCAGTTCTAGCGGGGGGGCCGAGGAGACCCAGTACTTC.

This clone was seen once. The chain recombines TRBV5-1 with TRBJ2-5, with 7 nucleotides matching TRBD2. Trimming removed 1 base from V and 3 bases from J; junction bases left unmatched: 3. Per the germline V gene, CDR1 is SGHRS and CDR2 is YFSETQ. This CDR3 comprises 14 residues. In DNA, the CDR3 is TGCGCCAGCAGCTTGATGGCGGGGGAAGAGACCCAGTACTTC. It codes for CASSLMAGEETQYF.

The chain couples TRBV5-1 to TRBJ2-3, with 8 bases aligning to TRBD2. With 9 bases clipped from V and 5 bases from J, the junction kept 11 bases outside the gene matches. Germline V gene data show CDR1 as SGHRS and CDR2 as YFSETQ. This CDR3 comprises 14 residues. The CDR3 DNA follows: TGCGCCACCTCAGCTAGCGGGTACATAGATACGCAGTATTTT. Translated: CATSASGYIDTQYF.

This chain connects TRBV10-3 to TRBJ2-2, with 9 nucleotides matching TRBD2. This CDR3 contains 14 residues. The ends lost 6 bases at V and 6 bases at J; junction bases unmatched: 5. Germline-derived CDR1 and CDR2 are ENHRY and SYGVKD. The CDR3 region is CAIRAGLAAGELFF. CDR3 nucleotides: TGTGCCATCAGGGCGGGACTAGCTGCCGGGGAGCTGTTTTTT.

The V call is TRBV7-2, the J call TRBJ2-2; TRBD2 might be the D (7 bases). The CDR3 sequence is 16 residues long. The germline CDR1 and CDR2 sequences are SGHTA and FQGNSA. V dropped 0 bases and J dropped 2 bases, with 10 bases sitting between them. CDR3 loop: CASSLARGRNTGELFF. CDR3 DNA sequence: TGTGCCAGCAGCTTAGCGCGGGGGCGCAACACCGGGGAGCTGTTTTTT.

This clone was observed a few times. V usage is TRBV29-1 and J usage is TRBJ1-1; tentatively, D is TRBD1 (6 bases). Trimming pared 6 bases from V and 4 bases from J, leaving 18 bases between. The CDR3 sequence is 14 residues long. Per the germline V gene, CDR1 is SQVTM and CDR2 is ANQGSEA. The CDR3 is CSVALTGSGTEAFF. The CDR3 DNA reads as TGCAGCGTGGCACTAACAGGGTCGGGCACTGAAGCTTTCTTT.

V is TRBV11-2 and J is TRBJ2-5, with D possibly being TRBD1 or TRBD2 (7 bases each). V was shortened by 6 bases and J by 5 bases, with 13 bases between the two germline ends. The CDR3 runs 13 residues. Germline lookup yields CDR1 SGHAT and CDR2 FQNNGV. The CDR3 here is CASRPGGGETQYF. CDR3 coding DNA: TGTGCCAGCAGGCCAGGGGGAGGGGAGACCCAGTACTTC.

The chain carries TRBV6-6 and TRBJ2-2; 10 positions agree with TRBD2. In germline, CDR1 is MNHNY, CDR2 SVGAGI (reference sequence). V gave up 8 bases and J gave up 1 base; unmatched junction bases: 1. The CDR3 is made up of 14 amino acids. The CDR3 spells CASQREGNTGELFF. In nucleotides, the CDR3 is TGTGCCAGCCAGCGGGAGGGGAACACCGGGGAGCTGTTTTTT.

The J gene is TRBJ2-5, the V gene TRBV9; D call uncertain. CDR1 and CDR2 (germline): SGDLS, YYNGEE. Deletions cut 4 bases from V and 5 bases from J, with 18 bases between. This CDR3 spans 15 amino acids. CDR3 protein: CASSSDVLKRETQYF. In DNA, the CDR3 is TGTGCCAGCAGCTCAGACGTCCTCAAGAGGGAGACCCAGTACTTC. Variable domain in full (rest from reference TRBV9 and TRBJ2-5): DSGVTQTPKHLITATGQRVTLRCSPRSGDLSVYWYQQSLDQGLQFLIQYYNGEERAKGNILERFSAQQFPDLHSELNLSSLELGDSALYFCASSSDVLKRETQYFGPGTRLLVL.

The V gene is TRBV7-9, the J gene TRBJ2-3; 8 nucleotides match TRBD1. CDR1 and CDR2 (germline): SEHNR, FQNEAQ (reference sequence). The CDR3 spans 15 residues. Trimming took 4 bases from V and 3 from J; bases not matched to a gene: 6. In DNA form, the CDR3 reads TGTGCCAGCAGCTCCCGGACAGGGCGAACAGATACGCAGTATTTT. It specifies CASSSRTGRTDTQYF. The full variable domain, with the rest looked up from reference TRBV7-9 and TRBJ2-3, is DTGVSQNPRHKITKRGQNVTFRCDPISEHNRLYWYRQTLGQGPEFLTYFQNEAQLEKSRLLSDRFSAERPKGSFSTLEIQRTEQGDSAMYLCASSSRTGRTDTQYFGPGTRLTVL.

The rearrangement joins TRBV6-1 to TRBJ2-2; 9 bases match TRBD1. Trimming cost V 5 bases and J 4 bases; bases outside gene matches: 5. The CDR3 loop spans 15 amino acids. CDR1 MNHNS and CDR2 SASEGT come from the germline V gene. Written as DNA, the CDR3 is TGTGCCAGCAGTTGGGACAGGGCGGGCACCGGGGAGCTGTTTTTT. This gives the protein CASSWDRAGTGELFF.

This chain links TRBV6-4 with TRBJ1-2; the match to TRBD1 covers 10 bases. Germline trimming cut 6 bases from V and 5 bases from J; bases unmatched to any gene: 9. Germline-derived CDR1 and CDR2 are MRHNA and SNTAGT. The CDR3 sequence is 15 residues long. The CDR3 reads CASSAKTGGRYGYTF. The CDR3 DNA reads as TGTGCCAGCAGCGCCAAGACAGGGGGCCGGTATGGCTACACCTTC.

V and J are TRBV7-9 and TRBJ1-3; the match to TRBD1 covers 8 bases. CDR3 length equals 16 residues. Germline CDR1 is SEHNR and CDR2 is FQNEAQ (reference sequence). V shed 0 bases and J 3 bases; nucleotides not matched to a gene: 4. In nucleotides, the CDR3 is TGTGCCAGCAGCTTAGCCGACAGGGGAGGTGGAAACACCATATATTTT. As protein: CASSLADRGGGNTIYF.